This T cell receptor beta chain was recorded in a study of T-cell memory formation after mild COVID-19. Study-wide context: In these data, TCR clusters were largely donor specific.

Per the germline V gene, CDR1 is MNHNY and CDR2 is SVGAGI (reference sequence). The CDR3 has 15 amino acids. V shed 6 bases and J shed 0 bases, with 12 bases lying between them. Constant-segment primers and 5'RACE yielded cDNA libraries for TCR alpha and TCR beta, each carrying sample barcodes and UMIs. Each CDR3 protein gets one entry after TCRdb re-called the 5' RACE reads with MiXCR. The sample records 70,000 to 95,000 distinct CDR3 sequences, more than 10% being singletons. The receptor was derived from a man younger than 35 who had mild COVID-19 (a few samples of this study predate the infection). Cell type and time point are not known. The gene calls are TRBV6-6 and TRBJ2-4; perhaps TRBD2 as D (6 bases). Source material: PBMCs or a T cell subset sorted from them (not recorded which). CDR3 sequence: CASSYGGLAKNIQYF. In nucleotides, the CDR3 is TGTGCCAGCAGCTACGGGGGTCTAGCCAAAAACATTCAGTACTTC.